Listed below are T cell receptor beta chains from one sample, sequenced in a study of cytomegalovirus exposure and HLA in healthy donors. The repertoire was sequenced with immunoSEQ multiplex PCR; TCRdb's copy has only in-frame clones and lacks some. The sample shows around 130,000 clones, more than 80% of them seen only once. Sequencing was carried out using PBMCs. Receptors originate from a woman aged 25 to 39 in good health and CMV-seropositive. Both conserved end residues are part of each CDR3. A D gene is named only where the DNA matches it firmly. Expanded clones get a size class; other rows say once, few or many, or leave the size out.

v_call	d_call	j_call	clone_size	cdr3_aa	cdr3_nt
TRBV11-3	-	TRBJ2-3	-	CASSLRGSDTQYF	TGTGCCAGCAGCCTCAGGGGTTCAGATACGCAGTATTTT
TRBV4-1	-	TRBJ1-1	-	CASSQLQAGGPQPSEAEAFF	TGCGCCAGCAGCCAATTGCAGGCCGGGGGGCCCCAACCATCGGAGGCTGAAGCTTTCTTT
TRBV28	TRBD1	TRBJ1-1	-	CASSLSRGRNTEAFF	TGTGCCAGCAGTTTAAGCAGGGGGCGGAACACTGAAGCTTTCTTT
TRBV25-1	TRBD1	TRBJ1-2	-	CASSRDSTNYGYTF	TGTGCCAGCAGCCGGGACAGCACTAACTATGGCTACACCTTC
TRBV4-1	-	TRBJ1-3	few	CASSQDPYRDATGNTIYF	TGCGCCAGCAGCCAAGACCCTTACAGGGACGCGACCGGAAACACCATATATTTT
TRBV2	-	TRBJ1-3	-	CASGASGEGEENTIYF	TGTGCCAGCGGGGCGAGCGGGGAAGGTGAGGAAAACACCATATATTTT
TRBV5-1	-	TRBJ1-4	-	CASSNLQGSNEKLFF	TGCGCCAGCAGCAACTTACAGGGCTCTAATGAAAAACTGTTTTTT
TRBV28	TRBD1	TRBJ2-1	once	CASSLTGSLYNEQFF	TGTGCCAGCAGCCTGACAGGGTCCCTCTACAATGAGCAGTTCTTC
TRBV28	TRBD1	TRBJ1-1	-	CATTGGLNTEAFF	TGTGCCACCACAGGGGGCCTTAACACTGAAGCTTTCTTT
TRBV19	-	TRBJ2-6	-	CASSIEFAGVTVLTF	TGTGCCAGTAGTATAGAGTTCGCAGGGGTGACCGTCCTGACTTTC
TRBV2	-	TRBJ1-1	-	CASSPTRGGTEAFF	TGTGCCAGCAGTCCAACCCGGGGGGGCACTGAAGCTTTCTTT
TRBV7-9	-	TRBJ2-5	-	CASSRGQGGETQYF	TGTGCCAGCAGCCGGGGCCAGGGGGGAGAGACCCAGTACTTC
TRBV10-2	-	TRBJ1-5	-	CASGGGVELNQPQHF	TGCGCCAGCGGAGGAGGGGTCGAGCTTAATCAGCCCCAGCATTTT
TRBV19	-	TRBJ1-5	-	CASSTYIGTSYSNQPQHF	TGTGCCAGTAGTACCTACATCGGGACATCTTATAGCAATCAGCCCCAGCATTTT
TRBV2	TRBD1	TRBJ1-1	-	CASTLEQGAAFF	TGTGCCAGCACACTTGAACAGGGGGCGGCTTTCTTT
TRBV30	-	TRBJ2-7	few	CAWSVSYEQYF	TGTGCCTGGAGTGTTTCTTACGAGCAGTACTTC
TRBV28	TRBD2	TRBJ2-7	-	CASGGVWEGVNEQYF	TGTGCCAGCGGGGGGGTTTGGGAGGGCGTAAACGAGCAGTACTTC
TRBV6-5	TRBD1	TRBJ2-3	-	CASSRTGDTQYF	TGTGCCAGCAGTCGGACAGGGGATACGCAGTATTTT
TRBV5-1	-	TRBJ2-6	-	CASSLSGANVLTF	TGCGCCAGCTCCCTATCTGGGGCCAACGTCCTGACTTTC
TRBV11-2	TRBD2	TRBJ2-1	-	CASSPGTSGLNEQFF	TGTGCCAGCAGCCCAGGGACTAGCGGCCTCAATGAGCAGTTCTTC
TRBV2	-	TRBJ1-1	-	CASGRGMDTEAFF	TGTGCCAGCGGGAGGGGGATGGACACTGAAGCTTTCTTT
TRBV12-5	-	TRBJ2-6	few	CASGLGGGGANVLTF	TGTGCTAGTGGTTTAGGTGGAGGGGGGGCCAACGTCCTGACTTTC
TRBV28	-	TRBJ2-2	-	CASSLWSGSNTGELFF	TGTGCCAGCAGTTTATGGAGCGGGTCGAACACCGGGGAGCTGTTTTTT
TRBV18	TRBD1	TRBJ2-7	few	CASSYYPGQYEQYF	TGTGCCAGCTCGTACTATCCGGGACAGTACGAGCAGTACTTC
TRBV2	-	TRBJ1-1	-	CASNKGALNTEAFF	TGTGCCAGCAACAAGGGAGCCCTGAACACTGAAGCTTTCTTT
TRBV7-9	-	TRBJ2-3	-	CASSPPAVTSTDTQYF	TGTGCCAGCAGCCCCCCGGCGGTAACTAGCACAGATACGCAGTATTTT
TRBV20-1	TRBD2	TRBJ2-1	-	CSATGGSEQFF	TGCAGTGCTACGGGGGGGTCTGAGCAGTTCTTC
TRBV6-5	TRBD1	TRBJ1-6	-	CASSGDRGGNSPLHF	TGTGCCAGCAGTGGGGACAGGGGTGGCAATTCACCCCTCCACTTT
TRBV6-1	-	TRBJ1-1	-	CASSEAHGKSAFF	TGTGCCAGCAGTGAAGCGCATGGCAAGTCGGCTTTCTTT
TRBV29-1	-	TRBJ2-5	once	CSAQGGGSQYF	TGCAGCGCTCAGGGTGGGGGCTCCCAGTACTTC
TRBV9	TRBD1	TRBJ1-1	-	CASSARDRGPNTEAFF	TGTGCCAGCAGCGCCCGGGACAGGGGACCGAACACTGAAGCTTTCTTT
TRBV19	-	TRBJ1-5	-	CASSTPYQPQHF	TGTGCCAGTAGTACCCCTTATCAGCCCCAGCATTTT
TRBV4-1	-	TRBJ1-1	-	CASSPSEMMNTEAFF	TGCGCCAGCAGCCCCTCCGAGATGATGAACACTGAAGCTTTCTTT
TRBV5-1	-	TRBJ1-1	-	CASSQPGAEAFF	TGCGCCAGCAGCCAACCGGGGGCTGAAGCTTTCTTT
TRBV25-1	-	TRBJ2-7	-	CASSEGSRGYEQYF	TGTGCCAGCAGTGAAGGCTCCCGGGGATACGAGCAGTACTTC
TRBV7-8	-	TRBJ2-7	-	CASSFDRLNEQYF	TGTGCCAGCAGCTTTGACAGGTTAAACGAGCAGTACTTC
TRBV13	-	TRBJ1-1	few	CASGRSVTEAFF	TGTGCCAGCGGAAGGAGCGTCACTGAAGCTTTCTTT
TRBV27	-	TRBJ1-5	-	CASSPTYRGWLGWGQPRHF	TGTGCCAGCAGTCCCACGTATAGGGGTTGGTTGGGTTGGGGTCAGCCCCGGCATTTT
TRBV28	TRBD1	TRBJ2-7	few	CASSYRTGGYEQYF	TGTGCCAGCAGTTATAGGACAGGGGGTTACGAGCAGTACTTC
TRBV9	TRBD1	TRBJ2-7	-	CASSPGQGGSEQYF	TGTGCCAGCAGCCCCGGACAGGGGGGCAGCGAGCAGTACTTC
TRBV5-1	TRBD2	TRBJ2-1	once	CASSFGLAGGEQFF	TGCGCCAGCAGCTTCGGGCTAGCGGGAGGAGAGCAGTTCTTC
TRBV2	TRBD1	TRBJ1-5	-	CASFWDRAVPNQPQHF	TGTGCCAGCTTCTGGGACAGGGCAGTCCCCAATCAGCCCCAGCATTTT
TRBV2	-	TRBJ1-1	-	CASSEVQVRVGEAFF	TGTGCCAGCAGTGAAGTCCAGGTGAGGGTGGGAGAAGCTTTCTTT
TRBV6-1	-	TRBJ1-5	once	CASKQDAGNQPQHF	TGTGCCAGCAAACAGGACGCAGGAAATCAGCCCCAGCATTTT
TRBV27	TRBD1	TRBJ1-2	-	CASSPRGTGYGYTF	TGTGCCAGCAGTCCCAGGGGGACGGGTTATGGCTACACCTTC
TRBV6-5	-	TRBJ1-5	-	CASSYSRVGGNQPQHF	TGTGCCAGCAGTTACTCGAGGGTGGGAGGGAATCAGCCCCAGCATTTT